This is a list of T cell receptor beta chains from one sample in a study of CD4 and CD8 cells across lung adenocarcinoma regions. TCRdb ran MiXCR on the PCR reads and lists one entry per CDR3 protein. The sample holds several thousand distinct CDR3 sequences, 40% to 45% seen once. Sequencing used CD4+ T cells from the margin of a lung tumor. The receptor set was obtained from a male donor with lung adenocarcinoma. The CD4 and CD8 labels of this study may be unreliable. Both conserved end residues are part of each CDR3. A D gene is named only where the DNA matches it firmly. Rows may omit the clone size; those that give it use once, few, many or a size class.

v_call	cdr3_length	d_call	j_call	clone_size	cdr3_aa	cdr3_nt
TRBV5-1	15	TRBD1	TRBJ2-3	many	CASSPTGRRGDTQYF	TGCGCCAGCAGCCCGACAGGGCGGAGAGGAGATACGCAGTATTTT
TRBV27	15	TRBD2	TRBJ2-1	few	CASNWERGRGNEQFF	TGTGCCAGCAATTGGGAGCGGGGGCGGGGCAATGAGCAGTTCTTC
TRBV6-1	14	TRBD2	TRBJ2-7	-	CASQRGLTSYEQYF	TGTGCCAGCCAGCGGGGACTGACGTCCTACGAGCAGTACTTC
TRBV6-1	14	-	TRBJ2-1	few	CASSRDMAGYEQFF	TGTGCCAGCAGTAGGGACATGGCTGGGTATGAGCAGTTCTTC
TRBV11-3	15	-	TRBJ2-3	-	CGRGPRLGATNTQYF	TGTGGCCGCGGCCCGAGACTGGGGGCCACAAATACGCAGTATTTT
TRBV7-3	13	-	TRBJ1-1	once	CASSSQGRTEAFF	TGTGCCAGCAGCTCACAGGGTCGGACTGAAGCTTTCTTT
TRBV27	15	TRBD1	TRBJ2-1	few	CASSPLDRGGLEQFF	TGTGCCAGCAGTCCCCTTGACAGGGGTGGCCTTGAGCAGTTCTTC
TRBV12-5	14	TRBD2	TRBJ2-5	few	CASGSRGDGETQYF	TGTGCTAGTGGTTCCCGGGGGGATGGAGAGACCCAGTACTTC
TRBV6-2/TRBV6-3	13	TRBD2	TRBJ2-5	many	CASSPTSAETQYF	TGTGCCAGCAGTCCGACTAGCGCAGAGACCCAGTACTTC
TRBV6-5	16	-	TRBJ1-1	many	CASSSDRRILNTEAFF	TGTGCCAGCAGTTCAGACAGACGAATACTGAACACTGAAGCTTTCTTT
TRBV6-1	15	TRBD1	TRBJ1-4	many	CASSETGTGYEKLFF	TGTGCCAGCAGTGAGACCGGGACAGGGTATGAAAAACTGTTTTTT
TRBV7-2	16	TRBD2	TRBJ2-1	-	CASSLVKRGGSNEQFF	TGTGCCAGCAGCTTAGTTAAGCGGGGGGGGAGCAATGAGCAGTTCTTC
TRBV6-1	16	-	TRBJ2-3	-	CASSETGLRAKDIQYF	TGTGCCAGCAGTGAAACGGGACTGAGAGCCAAAGATATTCAGTATTTT
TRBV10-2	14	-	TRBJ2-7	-	CASSGLGPTDMQYF	TGCGCCAGCTCGGGGCTGGGCCCCACAGACATGCAGTACTTC
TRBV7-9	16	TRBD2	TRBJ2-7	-	CASSFAGLAGDDTQYF	TGTGCCAGCAGCTTCGCGGGACTAGCGGGAGACGATACGCAGTACTTC
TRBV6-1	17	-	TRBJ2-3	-	CASSVHVGAGNTGEQYF	TGTGCCAGCAGTGTACATGTTGGGGCAGGGAACACCGGGGAGCAGTATTTT
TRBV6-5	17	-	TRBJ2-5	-	CASSYSRPDSDQDTQYF	TGTGCCAGCAGTTACTCACGCCCCGATTCTGACCAAGATACCCAGTACTTT
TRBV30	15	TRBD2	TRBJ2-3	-	CAWGVGGWAKNMQYF	TGTGCCTGGGGCGTGGGGGGGTGGGCTAAAAATATGCAGTATTTT
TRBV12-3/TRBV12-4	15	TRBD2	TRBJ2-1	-	CASSPGTSGRVEQFF	TGTGCCAGCAGCCCAGGGACTAGCGGGAGGGTTGAGCAGTTCTTC
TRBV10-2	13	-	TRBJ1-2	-	CASSNDHMDGYTF	TGCGCCAGCAGTAACGATCACATGGACGGCTACACCTTC
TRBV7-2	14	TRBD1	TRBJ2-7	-	CASRLRGQVYEQYF	TGTGCCAGCAGGTTGCGGGGACAGGTCTACGAGCAGTACTTC
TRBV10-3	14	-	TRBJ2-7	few	CAISESVRNYEQYF	TGTGCCATCAGTGAGTCGGTGCGGAACTACGAGCAGTACTTC
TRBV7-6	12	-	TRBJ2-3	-	CARGSGKETQYF	TGTGCCAGGGGCTCCGGAAAAGAGACGCAGTATTTT
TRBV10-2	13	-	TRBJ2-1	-	CASSENSYNEQFF	TGCGCCAGCAGTGAGAACTCCTACAATGAGCAGTTCTTC
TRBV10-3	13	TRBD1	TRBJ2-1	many	CAIRVEGANEQFF	TGTGCCATCAGAGTCGAGGGGGCAAATGAGCAGTTCTTC
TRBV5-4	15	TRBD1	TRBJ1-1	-	CASSQGQGFYTEAFF	TGTGCCAGCAGCCAGGGACAGGGGTTTTACACTGAAGCTTTCTTT
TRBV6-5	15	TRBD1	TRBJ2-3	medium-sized	CASSSGQGHTDTQYF	TGTGCCAGCAGTAGCGGACAGGGACACACAGATACGCAGTATTTT
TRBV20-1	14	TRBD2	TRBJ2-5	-	CSASGLAGRYEQYF	TGCAGTGCTAGCGGACTAGCGGGGCGTTATGAGCAGTACTTC
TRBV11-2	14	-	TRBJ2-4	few	CASSPQDREGIQYF	TGTGCCAGCAGCCCACAGGACAGGGAGGGCATTCAGTACTTC
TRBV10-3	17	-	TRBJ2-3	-	CAISAPTGGRDPDTQYF	TGTGCCATCAGTGCCCCTACTGGGGGGCGTGACCCAGATACCCAGTATTTT
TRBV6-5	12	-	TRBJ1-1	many	CASSYSNTEAFF	TGTGCCAGCAGTTACTCGAACACTGAAGCTTTCTTT
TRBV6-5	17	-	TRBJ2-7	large	CASSPNGAANNIYEQYF	TGTGCCAGCAGTCCAAACGGGGCCGCAAACAATATCTACGAGCAGTACTTC
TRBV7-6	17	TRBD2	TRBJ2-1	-	CASSPQPGSGGDNEQFF	TGTGCCAGCAGCCCGCAACCGGGTAGCGGGGGGGACAATGAGCAGTTCTTC
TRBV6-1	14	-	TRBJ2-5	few	CASLRGPLQETQYF	TGTGCCAGCCTTAGAGGACCCCTTCAAGAGACCCAGTACTTC
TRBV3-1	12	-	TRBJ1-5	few	CASSQEGQPQHF	TGTGCCAGCAGCCAAGAGGGGCAGCCCCAGCATTTT